This T cell receptor (beta chain) emerged from a study of OX40 agonist ivuxolimab in advanced cancers. The study in broad terms: The costimulatory receptor OX40 (CD134) was targeted by ivuxolimab, a fully human IgG2 agonistic monoclonal antibody. Among the roughly 50 dose-escalation patients, some 20 had hepatocellular carcinoma, roughly 15 melanoma, 9 renal cell carcinoma and 9 head and neck cancer. A male proportion of nearly 85% and a mean age of 60 years, ranging from about 20 to 85, were recorded for the dose-escalation cohort. Intravenous ivuxolimab was administered to patients every 2 weeks at six dose levels: 0.01, 0.1, 0.3, 1.5, 3 and 10 mg/kg. The paper describes the monotherapy dose-escalation part (N = 52 patients) of the phase I trial of ivuxolimab. Prior anti-PD-1, anti-PD-L1 or anti-CTLA-4 therapy was permitted, and 40% to 50% of dose-escalation patients had received checkpoint inhibitors. Peripheral TCRbeta sequencing aimed to test whether ivuxolimab altered TCR sequence diversity and caused clonal T-cell expansion. Three dose-escalation patients achieved partial responses, one with hepatocellular carcinoma and two with cutaneous melanoma. Points the paper makes about the study in general: At doses from 0.1 to 3.0 mg/kg, clonal expansion was seen in both CD4+ and CD8+ blood T cells between baseline and week 6. After ivuxolimab, expanded clones were on average more numerous among CD8+ T cells than among CD4+ T cells. In the 0.1-3.0 mg/kg groups, partial responders were among the patients with the lowest normalized peripheral clonal expansion, particularly in CD8+ T cells. The antigen specificity of the clonally expanded peripheral T cells was not determined. Low levels of normalized T-cell clonal expansion were also shown by some nonresponding patients.

The CDR3, from cysteine to phenylalanine, totals 13 residues. Left in the record is the CDR3 DNA by itself, 39 bases read in frame from the first base. The germline V gene sets CDR1 to ENHRY and CDR2 to SYGVKD. V is reduced by 6 bases and J by 1 base, leaving a spacing of 8 bases between them. Patients with a history of autoimmune disease or receiving systemic immunosuppression were excluded from the trial. Peripheral blood for TCR sequencing was drawn from every dose cohort at baseline, at cycle 4 day 1 and at cycle 7 day 1. The samples were taken from a phase I, first-in-human, multicenter, open-label dose-escalation trial of ivuxolimab. Adults with locally advanced or metastatic melanoma, renal cell carcinoma, hepatocellular carcinoma or head and neck squamous cell carcinoma were enrolled in the trial. Before TCR sequencing, CD4+ T cells and CD8+ T cells from peripheral blood were sorted into separate populations.

In regard to this clone: The specificity of this receptor is unknown. Base qualities were left out, and no much larger clone turns up one base away.

Genomic DNA was isolated from the sorted cells so that the TCRbeta CDR3 region could be sequenced. The immunoSEQ Assay was used to sequence the TCRbeta CDR3 regions. TCRdb limited this immuneACCESS table to in-frame rearrangements with V and J called. A share of clones is missing; checked studies link under half to unresolved V genes, and the rest is unexplained. The sample table holds around 69,000 clones, of which 89% were seen once. The ten largest clonotypes hold roughly 4% of the sample. This TCR was sampled from an adult with an advanced solid tumor such as melanoma, head and neck, liver or kidney cancer. The rearranged chain carries TRBV10-3 and TRBJ2-3, with TRBD1 as a weak D call on 5 bases. Sequenced here: CD4+ or CD8+ T cells sorted from blood, sampled in a trial of the OX40 agonist ivuxolimab. The sequence in DNA is TGTGCCATCAGGGAGACAGGCACAGATACGCAGTATTTT. The resulting protein is CAIRETGTDTQYF.